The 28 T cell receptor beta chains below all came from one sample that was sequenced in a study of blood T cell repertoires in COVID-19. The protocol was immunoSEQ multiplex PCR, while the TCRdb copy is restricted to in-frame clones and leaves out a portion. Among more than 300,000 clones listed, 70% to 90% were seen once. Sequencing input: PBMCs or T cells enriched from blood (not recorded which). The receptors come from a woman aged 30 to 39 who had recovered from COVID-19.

For the CDR3, the DNA is TGCAGCGTTGAAGATTTTGAAGGGGACACCCCAGGGAAACTGTTTTTT. Translated: CSVEDFEGDTPGKLFF. The J gene is TRBJ1-4, the V gene TRBV29-1; maybe TRBD1 (6 bases). Germline V CDR1 and CDR2: SQVTM, ANQGSEA. The V end lost 0 bases, the J end lost 11 bases, and 22 bases lay between the germline ends. CDR3 length: 16 amino acids.

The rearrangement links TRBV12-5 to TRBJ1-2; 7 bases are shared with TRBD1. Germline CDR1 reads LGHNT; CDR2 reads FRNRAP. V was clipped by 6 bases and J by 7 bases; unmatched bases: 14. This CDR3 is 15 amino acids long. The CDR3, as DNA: TGTGCTAGTGGAGACCGGGACAGCCTTGGGCCTGGCTACACCTTC. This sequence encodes CASGDRDSLGPGYTF.

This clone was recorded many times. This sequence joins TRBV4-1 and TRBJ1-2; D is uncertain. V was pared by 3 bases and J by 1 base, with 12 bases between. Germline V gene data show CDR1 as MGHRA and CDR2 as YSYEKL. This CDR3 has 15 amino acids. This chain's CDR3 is CASSQSGSDNYGYTF. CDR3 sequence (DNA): TGCGCCAGCAGCCAGTCGGGTTCGGATAACTATGGCTACACCTTC.

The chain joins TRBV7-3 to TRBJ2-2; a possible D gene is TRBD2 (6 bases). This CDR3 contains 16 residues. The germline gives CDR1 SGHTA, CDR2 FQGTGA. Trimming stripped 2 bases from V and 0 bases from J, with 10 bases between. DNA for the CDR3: TGTGCCAGCAGCTTACGTCCTAGCGCGAACACCGGGGAGCTGTTTTTT. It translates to CASSLRPSANTGELFF.

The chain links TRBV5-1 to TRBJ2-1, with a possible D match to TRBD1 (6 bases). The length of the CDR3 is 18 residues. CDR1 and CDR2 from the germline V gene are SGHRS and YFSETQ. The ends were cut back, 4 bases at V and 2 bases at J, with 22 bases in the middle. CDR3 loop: CASSVGDVQDSPYNEQFF. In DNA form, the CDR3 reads TGCGCCAGCAGCGTGGGAGATGTACAGGACAGCCCCTACAATGAGCAGTTCTTC.

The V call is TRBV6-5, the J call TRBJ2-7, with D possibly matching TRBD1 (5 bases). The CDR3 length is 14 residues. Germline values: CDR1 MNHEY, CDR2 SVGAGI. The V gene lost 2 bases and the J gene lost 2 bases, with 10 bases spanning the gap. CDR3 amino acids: CASSYRDSTYEQYF. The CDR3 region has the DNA TGTGCCAGCAGTTACCGTGACAGCACCTACGAGCAGTACTTC.

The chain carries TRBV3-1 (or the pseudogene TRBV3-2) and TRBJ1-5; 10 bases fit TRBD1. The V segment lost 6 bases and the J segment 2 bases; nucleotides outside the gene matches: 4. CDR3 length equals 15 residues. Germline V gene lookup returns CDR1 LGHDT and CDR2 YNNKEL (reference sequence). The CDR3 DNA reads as TGTGCCAGCAGTCCGGACAGGGGGGGCAATCAGCCCCAGCATTTT. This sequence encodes CASSPDRGGNQPQHF.

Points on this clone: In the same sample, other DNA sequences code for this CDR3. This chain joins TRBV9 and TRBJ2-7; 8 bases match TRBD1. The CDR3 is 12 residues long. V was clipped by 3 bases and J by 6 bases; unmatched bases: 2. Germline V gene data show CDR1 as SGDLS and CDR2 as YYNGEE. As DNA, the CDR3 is TGTGCCAGCAGCGGACAGGGGACCGAGCAGTACTTC. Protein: CASSGQGTEQYF.

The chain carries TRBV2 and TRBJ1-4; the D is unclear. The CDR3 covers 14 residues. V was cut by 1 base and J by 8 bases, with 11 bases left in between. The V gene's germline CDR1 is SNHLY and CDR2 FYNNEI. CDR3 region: CASSEGARREKLFF. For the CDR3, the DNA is TGTGCCAGCAGTGAAGGGGCCAGGAGGGAAAAACTGTTTTTT.

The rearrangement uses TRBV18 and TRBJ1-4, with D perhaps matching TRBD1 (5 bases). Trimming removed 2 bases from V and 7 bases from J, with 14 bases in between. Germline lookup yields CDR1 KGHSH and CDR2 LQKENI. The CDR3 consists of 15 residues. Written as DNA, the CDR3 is TGTGCCAGCTCACCAGAAACAGGTCTCTTTGAAAAACTGTTTTTT. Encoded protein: CASSPETGLFEKLFF.

CDR3 in amino acids: CASSQLTGGAYGYTF. The CDR3 region has the DNA TGCGCCAGCAGCCAGTTGACAGGGGGCGCATATGGCTACACCTTC. The gene calls are TRBV4-1 and TRBJ1-2, with 10 bases aligning to TRBD1. Germline trimming cut 3 bases from V and 5 bases from J; bases unmatched to any gene: 6. Per germline, CDR1 MGHRA and CDR2 YSYEKL. The CDR3 loop spans 15 amino acids.

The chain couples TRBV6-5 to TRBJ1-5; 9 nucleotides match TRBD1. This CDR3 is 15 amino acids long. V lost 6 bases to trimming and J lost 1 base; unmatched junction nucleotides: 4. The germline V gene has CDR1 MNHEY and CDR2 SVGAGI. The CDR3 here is CASSRTGASNQPQHF. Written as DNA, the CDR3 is TGTGCCAGCAGCCGGACAGGGGCAAGCAATCAGCCCCAGCATTTT.

The CDR3 loop is CASTLRQGDYGYTF. The CDR3 DNA follows: TGTGCCAGCACCCTCCGACAGGGCGACTATGGCTACACCTTC. V usage is TRBV3-1 (or the pseudogene TRBV3-2) and J usage is TRBJ1-2; TRBD1 matches at 7 bases. The CDR3 totals 14 residues. CDR1 LGHDT and CDR2 YNNKEL come from the germline V gene (reference sequence). After removal of 7 bases from V and 3 bases from J, the junction contained 8 bases not matched to a gene.

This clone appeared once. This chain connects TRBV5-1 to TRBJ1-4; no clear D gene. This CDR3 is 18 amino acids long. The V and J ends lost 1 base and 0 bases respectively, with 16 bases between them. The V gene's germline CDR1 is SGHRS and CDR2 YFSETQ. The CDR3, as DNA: TGCGCCAGCAGCTTGATCGGGGAACCGTCCGCAACTAATGAAAAACTGTTTTTT. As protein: CASSLIGEPSATNEKLFF.

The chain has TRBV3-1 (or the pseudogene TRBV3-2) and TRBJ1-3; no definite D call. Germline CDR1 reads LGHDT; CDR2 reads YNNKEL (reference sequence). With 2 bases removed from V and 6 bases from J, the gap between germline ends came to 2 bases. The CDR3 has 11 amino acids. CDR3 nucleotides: TGTGCCAGCAGCCAACAAAACACCATATATTTT. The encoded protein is CASSQQNTIYF.

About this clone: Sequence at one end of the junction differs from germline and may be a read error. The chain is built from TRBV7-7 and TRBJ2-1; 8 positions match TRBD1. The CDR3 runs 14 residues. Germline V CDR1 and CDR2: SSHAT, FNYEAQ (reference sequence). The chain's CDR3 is CASSLGQATNEQFF. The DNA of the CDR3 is TGTGCTAGCAGCCTGGGACAGGCCACTAATGAGCAGTTCTTC.

CDR3 bases: TGTGCCAGCAAACGACAGGGGGGAACCTACGAGCAGTACTTC. Translating it yields CASKRQGGTYEQYF. The chain employs TRBV6-5 and TRBJ2-7; 9 nucleotides align to TRBD1. The CDR3 sequence is 14 residues long. Germline lookup yields CDR1 MNHEY and CDR2 SVGAGI. V was clipped by 7 bases and J by 2 bases; unmatched bases: 6.

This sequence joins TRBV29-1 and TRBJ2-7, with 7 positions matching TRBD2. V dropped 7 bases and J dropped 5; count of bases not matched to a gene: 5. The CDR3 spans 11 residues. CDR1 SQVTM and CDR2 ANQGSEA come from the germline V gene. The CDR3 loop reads CSGGDYHEQYF. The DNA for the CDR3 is TGCAGCGGGGGGGACTACCACGAGCAGTACTTC.

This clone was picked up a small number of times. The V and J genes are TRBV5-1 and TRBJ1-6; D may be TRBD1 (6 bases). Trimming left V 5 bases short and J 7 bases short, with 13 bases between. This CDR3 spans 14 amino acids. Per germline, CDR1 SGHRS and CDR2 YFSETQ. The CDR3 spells CASRREGGNSPLHF. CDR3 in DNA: TGCGCCAGCAGAAGGGAGGGGGGCAATTCACCCCTCCACTTT.

DNA for the CDR3: TGTGCCAGCAGCCCACTCGGGGACACTGAAGCTTTCTTT. Protein product: CASSPLGDTEAFF. The chain links TRBV14 to TRBJ1-1, with D hard to call. The germline V gene encodes CDR1 SGHDN and CDR2 FVKESK. V was shortened by 4 bases and J by 3 bases, with 9 bases between the two germline ends. This CDR3 has 13 residues.

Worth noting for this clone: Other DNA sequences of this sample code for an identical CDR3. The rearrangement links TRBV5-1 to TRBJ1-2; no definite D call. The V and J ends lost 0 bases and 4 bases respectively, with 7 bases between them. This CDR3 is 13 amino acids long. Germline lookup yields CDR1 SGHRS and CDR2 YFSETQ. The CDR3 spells CASSLAGVYGYTF. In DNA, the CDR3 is TGCGCCAGCAGCTTGGCCGGAGTCTATGGCTACACCTTC.

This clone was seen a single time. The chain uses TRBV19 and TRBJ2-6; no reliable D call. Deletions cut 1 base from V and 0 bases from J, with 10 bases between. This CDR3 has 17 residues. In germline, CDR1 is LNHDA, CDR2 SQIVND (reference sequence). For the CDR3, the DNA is TGTGCCAGTAGTATAGGGAGTGGTCACTCTGGGGCCAACGTCCTGACTTTC. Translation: CASSIGSGHSGANVLTF.

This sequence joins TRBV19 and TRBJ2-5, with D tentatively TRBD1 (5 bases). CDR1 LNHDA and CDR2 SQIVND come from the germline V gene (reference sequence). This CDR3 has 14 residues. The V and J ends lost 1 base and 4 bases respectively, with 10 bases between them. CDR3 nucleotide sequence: TGTGCCAGTAGTATAGGTCTTAGGGGAGAGACCCAGTACTTC. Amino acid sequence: CASSIGLRGETQYF.

The CDR3 reads CASSPGQGNQPQHF. CDR3 DNA: TGTGCCAGCAGTCCGGGACAAGGAAATCAGCCCCAGCATTTT. The V gene is TRBV2, the J gene TRBJ1-5, with a tentative D call TRBD1 (6 bases). The germline V gene encodes CDR1 SNHLY and CDR2 FYNNEI. V was shortened by 5 bases and J by 4 bases, with 12 bases between the two germline ends. The CDR3 runs to 14 residues.

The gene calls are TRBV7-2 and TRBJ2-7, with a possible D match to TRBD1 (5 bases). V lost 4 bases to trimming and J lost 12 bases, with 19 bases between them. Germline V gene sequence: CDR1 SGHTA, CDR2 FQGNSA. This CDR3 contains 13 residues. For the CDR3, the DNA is TGTGCCAGCAGCTCATCTGGGGCAGGGATAAGGTACTTC. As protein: CASSSSGAGIRYF.

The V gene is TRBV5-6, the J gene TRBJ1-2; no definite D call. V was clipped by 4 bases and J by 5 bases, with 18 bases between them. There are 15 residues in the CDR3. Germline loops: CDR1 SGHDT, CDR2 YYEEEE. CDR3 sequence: CASSPAAALKYGYTF. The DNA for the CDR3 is TGTGCCAGCAGCCCGGCGGCAGCCCTCAAGTATGGCTACACCTTC. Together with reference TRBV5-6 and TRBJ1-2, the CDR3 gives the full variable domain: DAGVTQSPTHLIKTRGQQVTLRCSPKSGHDTVSWYQQALGQGPQFIFQYYEEEERQRGNFPDRFSGHQFPNYSSELNVNALLLGDSALYLCASSPAAALKYGYTFGSGTRLTVV.

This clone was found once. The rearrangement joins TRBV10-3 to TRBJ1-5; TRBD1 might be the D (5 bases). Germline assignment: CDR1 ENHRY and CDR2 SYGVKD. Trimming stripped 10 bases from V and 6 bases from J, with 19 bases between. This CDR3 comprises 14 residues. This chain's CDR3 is CATQGGAGGQPQHF. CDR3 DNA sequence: TGTGCCACGCAGGGCGGGGCAGGCGGTCAGCCCCAGCATTTT.

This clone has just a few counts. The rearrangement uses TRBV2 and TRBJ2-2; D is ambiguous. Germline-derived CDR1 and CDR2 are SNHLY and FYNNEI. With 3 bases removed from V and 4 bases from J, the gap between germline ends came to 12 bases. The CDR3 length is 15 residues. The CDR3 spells CASSDQVSPTGELFF. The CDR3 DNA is TGTGCCAGCAGTGACCAGGTGTCCCCCACCGGGGAGCTGTTTTTT.